The entry that follows covers one T cell receptor beta chain sequence. No antigen is known for it. The input lacks base qualities; no much larger clone sits a single base away. V is clipped by 3 bases and J by 6 bases, and the sequence between their germline boundaries is 11 bases long. The germline V gene gives CDR1 as MDHEN and CDR2 as SYDVKM. The CDR3, from cysteine to phenylalanine, totals 13 residues. The entry retains the CDR3 DNA only, 39 bases that are in frame from base 1. The immunoSEQ kit was used, according to the manufacturer's recommendations, to generate TCR beta libraries from genomic DNA. To prepare libraries, a first multiplex PCR with proprietary primers was run, followed by a second PCR that added unique barcodes, and a bead cleanup was done after each round. A kit-provided positive control reaction and a negative control reaction were included in every sample batch. The final libraries were assessed on an Agilent 4200 TapeStation D1000 ScreenTape, pooled by volume, and quantified by qPCR. An Illumina NextSeq500 fitted with a MidOutput 150-cycle cartridge performed the sequencing, running 156 Read1 cycles and 15 Index1 cycles with the kit's custom primers. The pooled library was loaded at around 1 pM with about 20% PhiX control spiked in. Concerning the study's data processing: Vendor-processed data were analyzed in R, and a clonotype was defined as all T cells sharing the same CDR3 nucleotide sequence. In the clone abundance analyses, frequencies in each sample were normalized to that sample's 10,000 most abundant clones. Public T cell clones, which averaged fewer than five per sample, were removed prior to analysis. Tumor-enriched clonotypes and baseline blood-enriched clonotypes were defined as those with an abundance difference of at least 32-fold between compartments. A beta-binomial differential abundance model was used to identify clonotypes that were expanded or contracted between blood time points. The Baroni-Urbani and Buser coefficient was used to measure tumor-blood repertoire similarity, and groups were compared with two-tailed Wilcoxon tests in R. The table comes from immuneACCESS by way of TCRdb, which keeps in-frame sequences with V and J called. Part of the clones is missing from these tables; in studies checked, under half for an unresolved V gene and the rest for unknown reasons. Clone size and the V and J calls come from that table; the DNA yielded D and trimming. The sample profile shows more than 120,000 clones; 75% to 90% of them were found once. Around 17% of the sample is held by the ten biggest clonotypes.

This record belongs to a study of radiation and T cells in renal cell carcinoma (dated by TCRdb to 2018 to 2021). With respect to the entire study: TCR beta sequencing covered approximately 50 samples in total, comprising roughly 25 tumors and about 27 peripheral blood samples. The last blood draw happened 4 weeks after radiation, timed to coincide with nephrectomy. Across all 53 samples, 4 million to 5 million unique CDR3 nucleotide sequences encoding approximately 3,000,000 unique CDR3 amino acid sequences were identified. The study at large found these results: In blood, the top tumor clonotypes increased between baseline and 2 weeks post-radiation and then shrank by 4 weeks, which suggests that tumor-resident clones expanded only transiently. Blood repertoire dynamics were not followed beyond 4 weeks after treatment. With a single-armed trial design, the study had no way to address how radiation dose or scheduling affects the TCR repertoire. No pretreatment tumor biopsies were available, so the baseline intratumoral presence of clonotypes could not be determined.

The time point label corresponds to: blood 4 weeks post-SBRT, at nephrectomy. The treatment or condition label on this specimen signifies: 15 Gy SBRT to primary tumor, nephrectomy 4 weeks later. Samples were obtained from a clinical trial, in which 15 Gy stereotactic body radiation therapy was delivered to primary renal cell carcinomas and nephrectomy was performed 4 weeks later. To follow tumor-enriched clonotypes, serial peripheral blood was collected from radiation-treated patients at baseline and at 2 weeks and 4 weeks after SBRT. Every patient had renal cell carcinoma of clear cell pathology. The QIAamp DNA Blood Mini Kit (Qiagen) was used to prepare genomic DNA for TCR sequencing. The analyses included only samples that passed all quality control checks.

The input for sequencing was blood, taken from a patient whose treatment included radiotherapy and nephrectomy. The receptor chain draws on TRBV28 and TRBJ1-2; the D gene cannot be named for sure. The sequence derives from a woman in her forties or fifties with renal cell carcinoma. DNA sequence: TGTGCCAGCAGTTTTAGGCAGGCGGATGGCTACACCTTC. The resulting protein is CASSFRQADGYTF.